The 25 T cell receptor beta chains below all came from one sample that was sequenced in a study of OX40 agonist ivuxolimab in advanced cancers. Repertoires were generated with immunoSEQ multiplex PCR, while TCRdb's copy carries only in-frame clones and drops some. Counted here are about 81,000 clones, approximately 94% occurring once; the ten biggest clones make up 13% to 15%. This specimen was CD4+ or CD8+ T cells sorted from blood, taken in a trial of the OX40 agonist ivuxolimab. The receptors shown here come from an adult with an advanced solid tumor such as melanoma, head and neck, liver or kidney cancer.

The CDR3 is CASSWARVVKQREDPYEQYF. In nucleotides, the CDR3 is TGTGCCAGCAGCTGGGCCCGGGTGGTAAAACAGCGGGAGGACCCCTACGAGCAGTACTTC. The chain is built from TRBV7-8 and TRBJ2-7; 9 bases are shared with TRBD2. Germline-derived CDR1 and CDR2 are SGHVS and FQNEAQ. V lost 4 bases and J lost 2; bases outside the gene matches: 21. The CDR3 has 20 amino acids.

The chain employs TRBV28 and TRBJ2-7; D not resolved. The V gene lost 4 bases and the J gene lost 3 bases, with 13 bases spanning the gap. The CDR3 runs to 14 residues. Germline CDR1 is MDHEN and CDR2 is SYDVKM. The CDR3 reads CASSSWTEIYEQYF. In DNA form, the CDR3 reads TGTGCCAGCAGTTCCTGGACGGAGATCTACGAGCAGTACTTC. The complete variable domain, with remaining parts taken from reference TRBV28 and TRBJ2-7, reads DVKVTQSSRYLVKRTGEKVFLECVQDMDHENMFWYRQDPGLGLRLIYFSYDVKMKEKGDIPEGYSVSREKKERFSLILESASTNQTSMYLCASSSWTEIYEQYFGPGTRLTVT.

J is TRBJ1-5 and V is TRBV18; no clear D gene. CDR1 and CDR2 from the germline V gene are KGHSH and LQKENI. V dropped 5 bases and J dropped 2 bases, with 13 bases sitting between them. The CDR3 spans 15 residues. CDR3 nucleotides: TGTGCCAGCTCAAGGGCGGGATGGGGCAATCAGCCCCAGCATTTT. Translating gives CASSRAGWGNQPQHF.

This sequence joins TRBV15 and TRBJ2-7; the match to TRBD1 covers 8 bases. This CDR3 is built from 14 residues. Germline values: CDR1 LNHNV, CDR2 YYDKDF (reference sequence). After removal of 3 bases from V and 5 bases from J, the junction contained 6 bases not matched to a gene. The CDR3 sequence is CATSRADREDEQYF. The CDR3 DNA is TGTGCCACCAGCAGGGCGGACAGGGAGGACGAGCAGTACTTC.

The CDR3 region is CASSRQGRNTEAFF. The DNA of the CDR3 is TGTGCCAGCAGCCGACAAGGGAGGAACACTGAAGCTTTCTTT. The chain couples TRBV7-9 to TRBJ1-1; D is uncertain. CDR1 is SEHNR, CDR2 FQNEAQ, per germline (reference sequence). The CDR3 has 14 amino acids. V lost 5 bases and J 1 base, leaving 11 bases between the germline ends.

The rearrangement uses TRBV5-4 and TRBJ1-4; unclear D gene. The CDR3 is 14 residues long. CDR1 and CDR2 (germline): SGHNT, YYREEE (reference sequence). The V end lost 3 bases, the J end lost 8 bases, and 14 bases lay between the germline ends. Here the CDR3 DNA reads TGTGCCAGCAGCTACGGATCTACGAGGGAAAAACTGTTTTTT. Translating gives CASSYGSTREKLFF. Full variable domain (missing parts from reference TRBV5-4 and TRBJ1-4): ETGVTQSPTHLIKTRGQQVTLRCSSQSGHNTVSWYQQALGQGPQFIFQYYREEENGRGNFPPRFSGLQFPNYSSELNVNALELDDSALYLCASSYGSTREKLFFGSGTQLSVL.

The rearrangement uses TRBV7-9 and TRBJ2-1, with 12 nucleotides matching TRBD1. Germline V gene lookup returns CDR1 SEHNR and CDR2 FQNEAQ (reference sequence). The length of the CDR3 is 16 residues. V was clipped by 8 bases and J by 8 bases; unmatched bases: 13. The chain's CDR3 is CASVPWPGQGAHEQFF. Written as DNA, the CDR3 is TGTGCCAGCGTTCCTTGGCCGGGACAGGGGGCCCATGAGCAGTTCTTC. The full variable domain, with the rest looked up from reference TRBV7-9 and TRBJ2-1, is DTGVSQNPRHKITKRGQNVTFRCDPISEHNRLYWYRQTLGQGPEFLTYFQNEAQLEKSRLLSDRFSAERPKGSFSTLEIQRTEQGDSAMYLCASVPWPGQGAHEQFFGPGTRLTVL.

This chain uses TRBV4-1 with TRBJ1-3; D is unclear. With 0 bases removed from V and 0 bases from J, the gap between germline ends came to 12 bases. CDR3 size: 17 residues. The germline gives CDR1 MGHRA, CDR2 YSYEKL. The CDR3 spells CASSQDERRYSGNTIYF. CDR3 in DNA: TGCGCCAGCAGCCAAGATGAACGTCGCTACTCTGGAAACACCATATATTTT.

The chain carries TRBV11-2 and TRBJ1-2; D not resolved. Per germline, CDR1 SGHAT and CDR2 FQNNGV. CDR3 length equals 14 residues. V was trimmed by 5 bases and J by 4 bases, leaving 14 bases between them. CDR3 region: CASSQEEQTYGYTF. CDR3 in DNA: TGTGCCAGCAGCCAGGAGGAGCAGACCTATGGCTACACCTTC.

V usage is TRBV28 and J usage is TRBJ1-5, with 9 nucleotides matching TRBD1. The germline gives CDR1 MDHEN, CDR2 SYDVKM. The length of the CDR3 is 15 residues. V lost 5 bases to trimming and J lost 2 bases; unmatched junction nucleotides: 4. The CDR3 DNA sequence: TGTGCCAGCAGTCTTCGGACAGGGGGCAATCAGCCCCAGCATTTT. Amino acid sequence: CASSLRTGGNQPQHF.

The rearrangement joins TRBV4-1 to TRBJ2-7; D is uncertain. V shed 2 bases and J shed 3 bases, with 8 bases lying between them. CDR1 is MGHRA, CDR2 YSYEKL, per germline. There are 13 residues in the CDR3. Here the CDR3 reads CASSQRRDYEQYF. The CDR3 DNA sequence: TGCGCCAGCAGCCAAAGGCGTGACTACGAGCAGTACTTC.

This chain connects TRBV7-9 to TRBJ1-6; a weak D match, TRBD1 (6 bases). The CDR3 extends over 16 amino acids. CDR1 and CDR2 (germline): SEHNR, FQNEAQ (reference sequence). The V and J ends lost 5 bases and 0 bases respectively, with 11 bases between them. In DNA, the CDR3 is TGTGCCAGCAGCCTTACAGGGAGCTCCTATAATTCACCCCTCCACTTT. It translates to CASSLTGSSYNSPLHF.

The rearrangement joins TRBV6-5 to TRBJ2-1; 7 bases map to TRBD2. This CDR3 region has 14 residues. Germline trimming cut 3 bases from V and 3 bases from J; bases unmatched to any gene: 2. The V gene's germline CDR1 is MNHEY and CDR2 SVGAGI. The CDR3 spells CASSYGLDYNEQFF. CDR3 coding DNA: TGTGCCAGCAGTTATGGACTAGACTACAATGAGCAGTTCTTC.

Only one count was recorded for this clone. DNA for the CDR3: TGTGCCAGCAACCCTACGAGTGGACAGGAACTATCCTACGAGCAGTACTTC. Translation gives CASNPTSGQELSYEQYF. The genes are TRBV28 and TRBJ2-7; the match to TRBD1 covers 7 bases. V shed 7 bases, J shed 1 base, and the junction held 16 bases outside the gene matches. CDR3 size: 17 residues. From germline, CDR1 is MDHEN and CDR2 SYDVKM.

V gene TRBV27 combines with J gene TRBJ1-3; no clear D gene. The CDR3 consists of 15 residues. Trimming pared 0 bases from V and 0 bases from J, leaving 6 bases between. Germline V CDR1 and CDR2: MNHEY, SMNVEV (reference sequence). The CDR3 DNA reads as TGTGCCAGCAGTTTATCAGGGTCCTCTGGAAACACCATATATTTT. As protein: CASSLSGSSGNTIYF.

The gene calls are TRBV30 and TRBJ1-1, with 7 nucleotides matching TRBD1. The CDR3 has 12 residues. Germline V gives CDR1 GTSNPN, CDR2 SVGIG (reference sequence). J was trimmed by 2 bases and V by 6 bases; bases with no gene match: 3. The CDR3 spells CACGTDNTEAFF. The CDR3 nucleotides are TGTGCCTGCGGGACAGACAACACTGAAGCTTTCTTT.

The chain uses TRBV4-3 and TRBJ2-3, with 9 bases that match TRBD2. Germline V gene sequence: CDR1 LGHNA, CDR2 YSLEER. J was trimmed by 2 bases and V by 2 bases; bases with no gene match: 2. CDR3 length: 15 residues. This chain's CDR3 is CASSQIAGDTDTQYF. CDR3 DNA sequence: TGCGCCAGCAGCCAAATAGCGGGGGACACAGATACGCAGTATTTT.

This sequence joins TRBV7-8 and TRBJ2-1; 13 bases line up with TRBD2. Germline loops: CDR1 SGHVS, CDR2 FQNEAQ. Germline trimming cut 11 bases from V and 8 bases from J; bases unmatched to any gene: 3. The CDR3 totals 12 residues. The CDR3 region is CAGTSGVDEQFF. The CDR3 region has the DNA TGTGCCGGGACTAGCGGGGTGGATGAGCAGTTCTTC.

The chain joins TRBV2 to TRBJ2-5; D assignment may be TRBD1 or TRBD2 (6 bases each). The V and J ends lost 8 bases and 1 base respectively, with 17 bases between them. CDR1 is SNHLY, CDR2 FYNNEI, per germline. The CDR3 is made up of 15 amino acids. In DNA form, the CDR3 reads TGTGCCAGCTCATCCCCCGGGGGCAGCCAAGAGACCCAGTACTTC. Its protein product is CASSSPGGSQETQYF.

The J gene is TRBJ2-1, the V gene TRBV7-2; 11 nucleotides line up with TRBD2. This CDR3 region has 16 residues. J gave up 4 bases and V 4 bases, and 6 bases lay outside the gene matches. Germline CDR1 is SGHTA and CDR2 is FQGNSA. This chain's CDR3 is CASSWASGRRYNEQFF. The CDR3 DNA is TGTGCCAGCAGCTGGGCTAGCGGGAGGAGGTACAATGAGCAGTTCTTC.

The chain recombines TRBV13 with TRBJ2-1; no firm D call. Trimming removed 10 bases from V and 0 bases from J, with 10 bases in between. Germline V CDR1 and CDR2: PRHDT, FYEKMQ (reference sequence). This CDR3 spans 13 amino acids. The CDR3 sequence is CATMWSSYNEQFF. The CDR3 region has the DNA TGTGCCACAATGTGGAGCTCCTACAATGAGCAGTTCTTC.

The rearrangement uses TRBV7-9 and TRBJ2-2; weak D call: TRBD2 (6 bases). CDR3 length equals 14 residues. The germline V and J ends were trimmed by 3 bases and 6 bases, with 11 bases remaining between them. CDR1 SEHNR and CDR2 FQNEAQ come from the germline V gene (reference sequence). CDR3 sequence: CASSFGGSPGELFF. DNA for the CDR3: TGTGCCAGCAGCTTTGGAGGGAGCCCCGGGGAGCTGTTTTTT. Filled out from reference TRBV7-9 and TRBJ2-2, the complete variable domain reads DTGVSQNPRHKITKRGQNVTFRCDPISEHNRLYWYRQTLGQGPEFLTYFQNEAQLEKSRLLSDRFSAERPKGSFSTLEIQRTEQGDSAMYLCASSFGGSPGELFFGEGSRLTVL.

The chain recombines TRBV18 with TRBJ2-3; D gene unclear. The CDR3 spans 13 residues. Germline lookup yields CDR1 KGHSH and CDR2 LQKENI. V lost 3 bases, J lost 2 bases, and 6 bases lay in between. This chain's CDR3 is CASSPLATDTQYF. CDR3 nucleotide sequence: TGTGCCAGCTCACCTTTGGCCACAGATACGCAGTATTTT.

The chain couples TRBV29-1 to TRBJ2-7, with D possibly being TRBD1 (6 bases). The V end lost 3 bases, the J end lost 2 bases, and 17 bases lay between the germline ends. The CDR3 has 15 residues. In germline, CDR1 is SQVTM, CDR2 ANQGSEA. DNA of the CDR3: TGCAGCGTTGAGGGCGGGCAGGGGTTTACCTACGAGCAGTACTTC. It is translated as CSVEGGQGFTYEQYF.

This sequence joins TRBV28 and TRBJ2-1, with 7 positions matching TRBD1. Per germline, CDR1 MDHEN and CDR2 SYDVKM. V shed 4 bases, J shed 2 bases, and the junction held 5 bases outside the gene matches. The CDR3 covers 15 residues. CDR3 region: CASSSTGDAYNEQFF. The CDR3 DNA is TGTGCCAGCAGTTCTACAGGGGATGCCTACAATGAGCAGTTCTTC. Together with reference TRBV28 and TRBJ2-1, the CDR3 gives the full variable domain: DVKVTQSSRYLVKRTGEKVFLECVQDMDHENMFWYRQDPGLGLRLIYFSYDVKMKEKGDIPEGYSVSREKKERFSLILESASTNQTSMYLCASSSTGDAYNEQFFGPGTRLTVL.